This T cell receptor beta chain derives from a study of blood T cell repertoires in COVID-19. The CDR3 sequence is 14 residues long. The V and J ends lost 0 bases and 3 bases respectively, with 9 bases between them. In germline, CDR1 is SGHRS, CDR2 YFSETQ. In the original processing: Amplification from reference gene primers served as the basis for estimated nucleated cell counts. The table came from immunoSEQ multiplex PCR; TCRdb's copy has only in-frame clones and leaves some out. The V and J calls and clone size come from that table; D and trimming were worked out from the DNA. The sample has 250,000 to 300,000 clones; around 85% are singletons. The Seattle patients joined while their infection was active and were tracked longitudinally afterward.

Material: peripheral blood. The TCR was taken from a woman aged 25 to 45 with COVID-19, enrolled during active disease. The chain is built from TRBV5-1 and TRBJ1-1, with unresolved D. The CDR3 bases are TGCGCCAGCAGCTTGGCCCGAACAGACACTGAAGCTTTCTTT. It yields the protein CASSLARTDTEAFF.